This is a list of T cell receptor beta chains from one sample in a study of naive and memory T cell subsets. TCRdb re-analysed the UMI-ligation and nested PCR reads in MiXCR, keeping a single row per CDR3 protein. The sample has roughly 150,000 distinct CDR3 sequences; 15% to 25% are singletons. Sequencing was done on a sample of naive CD8+ T cells from blood. The receptors originated from a human donor in good health. The CDR3 runs from the conserved cysteine through the conserved F or W. A D gene is named only where the DNA matches it firmly. The size entry is marked missing in some rows and otherwise reads once, few, many or a size class.

J: TRBJ2-3
V: TRBV6-2/TRBV6-3
size: .
D: TRBD2
DNA: TGTGCCAGCAAGGAGCGCAGGACTAGCGGGAGGGCTCGGTACACAGATACGCAGTATTTT
CDR3: CASKERRTSGRARYTDTQYF

J: TRBJ1-3
V: TRBV5-4
size: few
D: .
DNA: TGTGCCAGCAGCTTGAAGGGCTCTGGAAACACCATATATTTT
CDR3: CASSLKGSGNTIYF

J: TRBJ2-3
V: TRBV28
size: many
D: .
DNA: TGTGCCAGCAGTTTGGAGGGATCCCGCACAGATACGCAGTATTTT
CDR3: CASSLEGSRTDTQYF

J: TRBJ2-7
V: TRBV6-2/TRBV6-3
size: .
D: .
DNA: TGTGCCAGCACGGACCGAACCTACGAGCAGTACTTC
CDR3: CASTDRTYEQYF

J: TRBJ1-2
V: TRBV28
size: .
D: .
DNA: TGTGCCAGCATTAGCCGGGACATATATAGAGGTGGCTACACCTTC
CDR3: CASISRDIYRGGYTF

J: TRBJ1-4
V: TRBV12-3/TRBV12-4
size: few
D: TRBD1
DNA: TGTGCCAGCATTTCCGGGACAGGGGATGAAAAACTGTTTTTT
CDR3: CASISGTGDEKLFF

J: TRBJ2-7
V: TRBV29-1
size: few
D: .
DNA: TGCAGCGTAGCAGACGGATTTTACTACGAGCAGTACTTC
CDR3: CSVADGFYYEQYF

J: TRBJ2-7
V: TRBV6-6
size: .
D: .
DNA: TGTGCCAGCACCCGACAGGAAAGTACCTACGAGCAGTACTTC
CDR3: CASTRQESTYEQYF

J: TRBJ2-7
V: TRBV13
size: .
D: .
DNA: TGTGCCAGCAGCCCAGAGGGGAGATCCTACGAGCAGTACTTC
CDR3: CASSPEGRSYEQYF

J: TRBJ2-1
V: TRBV14
size: few
D: TRBD2
DNA: TGTGCCAGCAGCCGAAGAGGGAGGGTTCCCAATGAGCAGTTCTTC
CDR3: CASSRRGRVPNEQFF

J: TRBJ2-3
V: TRBV12-3/TRBV12-4
size: few
D: .
DNA: TGTGCCAGCAGTTTGGGACTCCAAGATACGCAGTATTTT
CDR3: CASSLGLQDTQYF

J: TRBJ2-3
V: TRBV12-5
size: few
D: TRBD2
DNA: TGTGCTAGTGGTTTTTGGACTAGCGGGAGCCCCAATCCCACAGATACGCAGTATTTT
CDR3: CASGFWTSGSPNPTDTQYF

J: TRBJ2-1
V: TRBV7-8
size: .
D: TRBD2
DNA: TGTGCCAGCAGCTTAGGGAGGCCCCCCACTAGCGGGAGGGCCCAGGAGCAGTTCTTC
CDR3: CASSLGRPPTSGRAQEQFF

J: TRBJ2-7
V: TRBV13
size: few
D: .
DNA: TGTGCCAGCAGCTTATCAATAGGAGGCTACTACGAGCAGTACTTC
CDR3: CASSLSIGGYYEQYF

J: TRBJ2-1
V: TRBV9
size: once
D: TRBD2
DNA: TGTGCCAGCAGCGTAGTAAGCGGGGGCTCCTACAATGAGCAGTTCTTC
CDR3: CASSVVSGGSYNEQFF

J: TRBJ1-1
V: TRBV14
size: few
D: TRBD1
DNA: TGTGCCAGCAGCCAACGCCGGACAGGGTGGGACACTGAAGCTTTCTTT
CDR3: CASSQRRTGWDTEAFF

J: TRBJ2-7
V: TRBV29-1
size: .
D: .
DNA: TGCCCGACAGCCTACGAGCAGTACTTC
CDR3: CPTAYEQYF

J: TRBJ2-1
V: TRBV12-3/TRBV12-4
size: once
D: .
DNA: TGTGCCAGCAGTTTCGGGACCCTCAATGAGCAGTTCTTC
CDR3: CASSFGTLNEQFF

J: TRBJ1-5
V: TRBV7-8
size: few
D: TRBD1
DNA: TGTGCCAGCAGCTTAGGACAGGGGGCCTGGAGCAATCAGCCCCAGCATTTT
CDR3: CASSLGQGAWSNQPQHF

J: TRBJ1-2
V: TRBV20-1
size: few
D: .
DNA: TGCAGTGCTAGAGATCCCAGGGAAGTTTACTATGGCTACACCTTC
CDR3: CSARDPREVYYGYTF

J: TRBJ2-1
V: TRBV5-1
size: few
D: TRBD2
DNA: TGCGCCAGCAGCTTGGAGGCTAGCGGGGCAACCTACAATGAGCAGTTCTTC
CDR3: CASSLEASGATYNEQFF

J: TRBJ2-1
V: TRBV24-1
size: few
D: .
DNA: TGTGCCACCAGTGATCCGCGGGACAGTGACAATGAGCAGTTCTTC
CDR3: CATSDPRDSDNEQFF

J: TRBJ2-1
V: TRBV13
size: .
D: .
DNA: TGTGCCACCATCTCTGGGGGCCTTCCCCCCTACAATGAGCAGTTCTTC
CDR3: CATISGGLPPYNEQFF

J: TRBJ2-3
V: TRBV7-8
size: .
D: .
DNA: TGTGCCAGCAGCTTAGAAAGCGCGACAGATACGCAGTATTTT
CDR3: CASSLESATDTQYF

J: TRBJ1-2
V: TRBV27
size: .
D: TRBD1
DNA: TGTGCCAGCAGCACAGGGGCACGGGGCTACACCTTC
CDR3: CASSTGARGYTF

J: TRBJ1-1
V: TRBV29-1
size: .
D: .
DNA: TGCAGCGTAGAGCCTCGGCCCTGGGAGAACACTGAAGCTTTCTTT
CDR3: CSVEPRPWENTEAFF

J: TRBJ2-7
V: TRBV12-3/TRBV12-4
size: .
D: TRBD2
DNA: TGTGCCAGCAGTGATAGCGGGAGGGCCCTCGAGCAGTACTTC
CDR3: CASSDSGRALEQYF

J: TRBJ1-1
V: TRBV5-1
size: .
D: TRBD1
DNA: TGCGCCAGCAGCTTACTACGCCAGGGGGCTTTGACTGAAGCTTTCTTT
CDR3: CASSLLRQGALTEAFF

J: TRBJ1-5
V: TRBV3-1
size: few
D: .
DNA: TGTGCCAGCAGCCAGGACGACAGCAATCAGCCCCAGCATTTT
CDR3: CASSQDDSNQPQHF

J: TRBJ2-1
V: TRBV6-5
size: few
D: .
DNA: TGTGCCAGCAGAGCTAGTCCCAGCTCCTACAATGAGCAGTTCTTC
CDR3: CASRASPSSYNEQFF

J: TRBJ1-1
V: TRBV10-3
size: .
D: .
DNA: TGTGCCATCAGTGAGTCGTTTATTCTCGGGGATTTTGACACTGAAGCTTTCTTT
CDR3: CAISESFILGDFDTEAFF

J: TRBJ2-1
V: TRBV19
size: few
D: .
DNA: TGTGCCAGTAGTATTTCGGATGCTGAGCAGTTCTTC
CDR3: CASSISDAEQFF

J: TRBJ2-2
V: TRBV6-5
size: .
D: TRBD1
DNA: TGTGCCAGCACCCGAATTATGCCGGGACAGGGTTCACACACCGGGGAGCTGTTTTTT
CDR3: CASTRIMPGQGSHTGELFF

J: TRBJ2-2
V: TRBV29-1
size: .
D: .
DNA: TGCAGCGTTGCGGTCACCGGGGAGCTGTTTTTT
CDR3: CSVAVTGELFF

J: TRBJ1-3
V: TRBV27
size: .
D: .
DNA: TGTGCCAGCAGTCCCGGGACGAGTGGAAACACCATATATTTT
CDR3: CASSPGTSGNTIYF

J: TRBJ2-7
V: TRBV5-1
size: .
D: TRBD1
DNA: TGCGCCAGCAGCTACAGGACAGGGCGTGCCCACGAGCAGTACTTC
CDR3: CASSYRTGRAHEQYF

J: TRBJ2-1
V: TRBV28
size: few
D: .
DNA: TGTGCCAGCGCACAACCTTCAACAGCCCCTCTTAAGCAGTTCTTC
CDR3: CASAQPSTAPLKQFF

J: TRBJ2-7
V: TRBV11-3
size: .
D: .
DNA: TGTGCCAGCAGCTTAGATCATGGCATCTACGAGCAGTACTTC
CDR3: CASSLDHGIYEQYF

J: TRBJ1-1
V: TRBV6-6
size: few
D: .
DNA: TGTGCCAGCAGTTTATCCTCCGGGGCTAACACTGAAGCTTTCTTT
CDR3: CASSLSSGANTEAFF

J: TRBJ1-2
V: TRBV3-2
size: .
D: .
DNA: TGTGCCAGCAGCTCCCGACCCGACGGGTACTATGGCTACACCTTC
CDR3: CASSSRPDGYYGYTF

J: TRBJ2-1
V: TRBV19
size: .
D: .
DNA: TGTGCCAGTAGTATAGATTTAGAGTACAATGAGCAGTTCTTC
CDR3: CASSIDLEYNEQFF

J: TRBJ2-7
V: TRBV19
size: few
D: .
DNA: TGTGCCAGTAGATTGGGGGGATACCTCCACTACGAGCAGTACTTC
CDR3: CASRLGGYLHYEQYF

J: TRBJ1-3
V: TRBV6-5
size: few
D: .
DNA: TGTGCCAGCAGTGCCCAGGGAGGAAACACCATATATTTT
CDR3: CASSAQGGNTIYF

J: TRBJ1-5
V: TRBV7-8
size: .
D: .
DNA: TGTGCCAGCAGCTTTATAGGGGACAGCAATCAGCCCCAGCATTTT
CDR3: CASSFIGDSNQPQHF

J: TRBJ2-2
V: TRBV13
size: .
D: .
DNA: TGTGCCAGCAGCCCGCAAGACACCGGGGAGCTGTTTTTT
CDR3: CASSPQDTGELFF

J: TRBJ1-1
V: TRBV28
size: .
D: .
DNA: TGTGCCAGCAGTTTCCCCATGGGGGGCCGAACAAACACTGAAGCTTTCTTT
CDR3: CASSFPMGGRTNTEAFF